These 6 T cell receptor beta chains originate from one sample sequenced in a study of response to subunit inactivated influenza vaccine. Using its own MiXCR run on the RT-PCR reads, TCRdb lists one record per CDR3 protein. Of 500,000 to 600,000 distinct CDR3 sequences in the sample, 10% to 15% are singletons; the top ten hold 10% to 15%. The specimen was PBMCs from blood, collected 40 to 50 days after vaccination. The receptors come from a man in his forties or fifties who received an inactivated influenza vaccine.

There are many counts of this clonotype. The J gene is TRBJ2-5, the V gene TRBV4-3; D is unresolved. V gave up 1 base and J gave up 3 bases, with 12 bases separating them. Germline CDR1 is LGHNA and CDR2 is YSLEER. This CDR3 contains 15 residues. This CDR3 reads CASSQAVDREETQYF. Here the CDR3 DNA reads TGCGCCAGCAGCCAAGCGGTCGATCGGGAAGAGACCCAGTACTTC.

The chain couples TRBV5-1 to TRBJ1-1; D is perhaps TRBD1 (5 bases). CDR1 is SGHRS and CDR2 is YFSETQ in the germline V gene. V lost 3 bases and J lost 1, with 13 bases in between. The CDR3 runs 15 residues. The CDR3 loop is CASSWGGAANTEAFF. The CDR3 region has the DNA TGCGCCAGCAGCTGGGGGGGAGCCGCGAACACTGAAGCTTTCTTT.

This clonotype has a handful of counts. The chain combines TRBV29-1 with TRBJ2-7; no clear D. The CDR3 spans 16 residues. V lost 3 bases to trimming and J lost 5 bases, with 23 bases between them. The germline V gene has CDR1 SQVTM and CDR2 ANQGSEA. CDR3 coding DNA: TGCAGCGTTGAGAAGGGCGGAGATCGGGCTTTAAACGAGCAGTACTTC. Its protein product is CSVEKGGDRALNEQYF.

The rearrangement uses TRBV20-1 and TRBJ2-3; D unresolved. Germline V gene data show CDR1 as DFQATT and CDR2 as SNEGSKA (reference sequence). V lost 3 bases and J 4 bases, leaving 14 bases between the germline ends. The CDR3 has 14 residues. The CDR3 nucleotides read TGCAGTGCTAGCTTCTTGTCCGGGTCAGATACGCAGTATTTT. Protein: CSASFLSGSDTQYF.

This clonotype turned up a few times. The V gene is TRBV11-3, the J gene TRBJ2-3; D unresolved. CDR1 is SGHNT and CDR2 is YENEEA in the germline V gene. Trimming cost V 0 bases and J 6 bases, with 10 bases left between them. The CDR3 is 14 amino acids. CDR3 protein: CASSLEASGDTQYF. The CDR3 DNA reads as TGTGCCAGCAGCTTAGAGGCTAGTGGGGATACGCAGTATTTT.

J is TRBJ2-7 and V is TRBV3-1, with unresolved D. This CDR3 region has 14 residues. Looked up from germline, CDR1 is LGHDT and CDR2 is YNNKEL (reference sequence). V was pared by 4 bases and J by 0 bases, with 10 bases between. The CDR3 DNA sequence: TGTGCCAGCAGCCTAATCCTCCGCTCCTACGAGCAGTACTTC. Translation gives CASSLILRSYEQYF.